This entry features one TCR beta chain sequence. The ends were cut back, 6 bases at V and 4 bases at J, with 11 bases in the middle. From germline, CDR1 is SGHDT and CDR2 YYEEEE. The CDR3 runs 12 residues. This record comes from a study of blood T cell repertoires in COVID-19. The overall study: COVID-19 samples from acute and convalescent phases originated in the United States, Italy and Spain. Sources were T cells, B-cell-depleted T cells, or PBMCs; the material itself was cDNA or gDNA.

Methods used by the authors: Reference gene primer amplification in the assay estimated nucleated cell counts. The protocol was immunoSEQ multiplex PCR, while the TCRdb copy is restricted to in-frame clones and leaves out a portion. V and J calls and clone size come straight from that table; D and trimming were deduced from the DNA. The sample has hundreds of thousands of clones; approximately 88% are singletons. The receptor was isolated from a human donor in a cohort sampled during active COVID-19. Sequencing was carried out using peripheral blood. This rearrangement joins TRBV5-6 to TRBJ2-7, with D tentatively TRBD1 (6 bases). The CDR3 sequence is CASKAQGYEQYF. CDR3 nucleotide sequence: TGTGCCAGCAAGGCCCAGGGGTACGAGCAGTACTTC.